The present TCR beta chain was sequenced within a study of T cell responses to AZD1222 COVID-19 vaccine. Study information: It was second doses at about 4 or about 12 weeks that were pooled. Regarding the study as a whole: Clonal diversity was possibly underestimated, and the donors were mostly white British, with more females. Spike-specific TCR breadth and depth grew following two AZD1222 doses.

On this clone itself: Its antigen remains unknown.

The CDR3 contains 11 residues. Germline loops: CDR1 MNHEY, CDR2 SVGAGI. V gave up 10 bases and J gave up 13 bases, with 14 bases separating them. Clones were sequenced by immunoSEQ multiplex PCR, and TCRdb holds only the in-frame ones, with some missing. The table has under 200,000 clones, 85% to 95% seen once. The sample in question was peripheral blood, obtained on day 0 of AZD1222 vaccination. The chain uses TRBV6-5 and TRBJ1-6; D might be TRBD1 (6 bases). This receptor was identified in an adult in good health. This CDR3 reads CATTGGLPLHF. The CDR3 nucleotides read TGTGCCACCACCGGGGGGCTTCCCCTCCACTTT.